These 25 T cell receptor beta chains came from one sample sequenced in a study of low-dose radiotherapy and immunotherapy resistance in tumors. Time point noted: before trial treatment. TRAV- and TRBV-specific primers, spanning alpha and beta chains, primed first-strand cDNA. PCR amplification of the TCRs was performed with Phusion for 20 to 25 PCR cycles, and it relied on a constant-region primer together with a V-primer adapter. MiXCR was run by TCRdb on the reads, yielding one entry per CDR3 protein. The sample has 60,000 to 75,000 distinct CDR3 sequences, less than 30% seen once. The material sequenced was PBMCs, taken before treatment. All receptors derive from a male donor with rectosigmoid adenocarcinoma.

In this sample, this clonotype turned up many times. The rearrangement joins TRBV28 to TRBJ1-5; 9 bases are a match to TRBD1. CDR1 is MDHEN, CDR2 SYDVKM, per germline. Trimming removed 0 bases from V and 16 bases from J; junction bases left unmatched: 4. The CDR3 is made up of 12 amino acids. The CDR3 region has the DNA TGTGCCAGCAGTTTATGGGGGACAGGGTTCCATTTT. Encoded protein: CASSLWGTGFHF.

This clonotype was seen many times. This sequence joins TRBV7-2 and TRBJ2-7; D remains unclear. This CDR3 region has 13 residues. CDR1 is SGHTA and CDR2 is FQGNSA in the germline V gene. V lost 5 bases, J lost 1 base, and 9 bases lay in between. CDR3 sequence: CASSLRQSYEQYF. DNA for the CDR3: TGTGCCAGCAGCCTCCGCCAGTCCTACGAGCAGTACTTC.

Many counts were recorded for this clonotype. V is TRBV7-9 and J is TRBJ2-5, with D perhaps matching TRBD1 or TRBD2 (5 bases each). The V gene lost 5 bases and the J gene lost 1 base, with 14 bases spanning the gap. The CDR3 is 15 residues long. Germline CDR1 SEHNR, CDR2 FQNEAQ (reference sequence). Here the CDR3 reads CASSPEGRSQETQYF. CDR3 DNA: TGTGCCAGCAGCCCCGAGGGACGCAGCCAAGAGACCCAGTACTTC.

This clonotype was seen many times. The rearrangement links TRBV7-9 to TRBJ2-1, with a possible D match to TRBD1 (6 bases). The CDR3 loop spans 14 amino acids. Germline CDR1 SEHNR, CDR2 FQNEAQ (reference sequence). Trimming removed 0 bases at V and 7 bases at J, with 10 bases between. This chain's CDR3 is CASSLAGTSNEQFF. CDR3 sequence (DNA): TGTGCCAGCAGCTTAGCGGGGACATCAAATGAGCAGTTCTTC.

This clonotype was detected ten times or more. J is TRBJ2-3 and V is TRBV7-2; D remains unclear. There are 15 residues in the CDR3. Germline V gene sequence: CDR1 SGHTA, CDR2 FQGNSA. The V gene lost 4 bases and the J gene lost 2 bases, with 13 bases spanning the gap. The CDR3 is CASSWSNLFTDTQYF. The CDR3 DNA follows: TGTGCCAGCAGCTGGAGCAACCTTTTCACAGATACGCAGTATTTT.

On this clonotype itself: It is unclear where the CDR3 begins or ends on the DNA, so no DNA is shown, and the CDR3 is as TCRdb lists it. The chain joins TRBV7-2 to TRBJ1-1; the DNA was not compared with TRBD1, the D call given in the table. The CDR3 region is 23 residues in length, termini included. Germline V lookup: CDR1 SGHTA, CDR2 FQGNSA. This CDR3 reads CASTNQTSMYLCATQGPNTEAFF.

The table lists this clonotype with many counts. The chain combines TRBV6-1 with TRBJ2-5; D is unresolved. V was trimmed by 5 bases and J by 2 bases, leaving 9 bases between them. The germline V gene has CDR1 MNHNS and CDR2 SASEGT. The CDR3 is 13 residues long. Here the CDR3 reads CASSQLPQETQYF. The CDR3 region has the DNA TGTGCCAGCAGTCAACTCCCTCAAGAGACCCAGTACTTC.

This chain joins TRBV5-6 and TRBJ2-3; D possibly corresponds to TRBD2 (6 bases). The CDR3 consists of 15 residues. V was pared by 1 base and J by 2 bases, with 11 bases between. The germline V gene encodes CDR1 SGHDT and CDR2 YYEEEE. The CDR3 loop reads CASSLRRGTTDTQYF. CDR3 in DNA: TGTGCCAGCAGCTTGAGGCGGGGAACCACAGATACGCAGTATTTT.

The chain carries TRBV6-5 and TRBJ2-3; 9 nucleotides align to TRBD2. Germline CDR1 is MNHEY and CDR2 is SVGAGI. This CDR3 region has 16 residues. The J segment lost 2 bases and the V segment lost 8 bases, leaving 11 bases of the junction unmatched. This CDR3 reads CASHNRLAGPTDTQYF. The CDR3 nucleotides are TGTGCCAGCCACAATAGGCTAGCGGGGCCCACAGATACGCAGTATTTT.

There are many counts of this clonotype. The chain uses TRBV11-2 and TRBJ1-3, with a possible D match to TRBD1 (5 bases). Looked up from germline, CDR1 is SGHAT and CDR2 is FQNNGV. The CDR3 is 18 residues long. V lost 1 base and J 0 bases, leaving 16 bases between the germline ends. The CDR3 nucleotides are TGTGCCAGCAGCTTAGGTTCTATGAGGACAACCTCTGGAAACACCATATATTTT. Translating it yields CASSLGSMRTTSGNTIYF. The full variable domain, its missing parts supplied by reference TRBV11-2 and TRBJ1-3, is EAGVAQSPRYKIIEKRQSVAFWCNPISGHATLYWYQQILGQGPKLLIQFQNNGVVDDSQLPKDRFSAERLKGVDSTLKIQPAKLEDSAVYLCASSLGSMRTTSGNTIYFGEGSWLTVV.

This clonotype has a count of ten or more. The gene calls are TRBV29-1 and TRBJ2-1; no clear D. This CDR3 has 14 residues. Germline V gene data show CDR1 as SQVTM and CDR2 as ANQGSEA. Trimming left V 5 bases short and J 6 bases short, with 17 bases between. CDR3 sequence (DNA): TGCAGCGTTAGGGCCTCCTCCGTGTTCAATGAGCAGTTCTTC. Amino acid sequence: CSVRASSVFNEQFF.

This clonotype showed up many times. The chain employs TRBV5-4 and TRBJ2-3; the match to TRBD2 covers 8 bases. Germline loops: CDR1 SGHNT, CDR2 YYREEE (reference sequence). The CDR3 has 15 residues. The J segment lost 2 bases and the V segment lost 0 bases, leaving 2 bases of the junction unmatched. The CDR3 loop is CASSLAGGATDTQYF. As DNA, the CDR3 is TGTGCCAGCAGCTTGGCCGGGGGGGCCACAGATACGCAGTATTTT.

This clonotype was observed at least ten times. The chain combines TRBV20-1 with TRBJ2-3; 11 positions agree with TRBD2. The V gene's germline CDR1 is DFQATT and CDR2 SNEGSKA (reference sequence). CDR3 size: 17 residues. The junction had 7 bases not matched to a gene; V was cut back by 0 bases and J by 2 bases. CDR3 in amino acids: CSARDFLTSGVTDTQYF. The CDR3 DNA follows: TGCAGTGCTAGAGATTTCCTGACTAGCGGGGTCACAGATACGCAGTATTTT.

This clonotype was seen ten or more times. The J gene is TRBJ2-5, the V gene TRBV18, with D perhaps given as TRBD1 or TRBD2 (5 bases each). The germline V gene has CDR1 KGHSH and CDR2 LQKENI. V lost 8 bases and J lost 0, with 10 bases in between. This CDR3 contains 13 residues. As DNA, the CDR3 is TGTGCCAGCCTGGGGGAATACCAAGAGACCCAGTACTTC. It is translated as CASLGEYQETQYF.

This clonotype was seen at least ten times. The chain has TRBV5-1 and TRBJ2-7, with D perhaps TRBD2 (5 bases). Germline loops: CDR1 SGHRS, CDR2 YFSETQ. The V end was cut by 4 bases, the J end by 2 bases, with 10 bases between. The CDR3 contains 13 residues. This CDR3 reads CASSLEGTYEQYF. Here the CDR3 DNA reads TGCGCCAGCAGCCTCGAGGGCACCTACGAGCAGTACTTC.

Concerning this clonotype itself: Mismatch with germline at one junction end may stem from a read error. V and J are TRBV28 and TRBJ1-2; no definite D call. CDR3 length: 15 amino acids. Germline V gene sequence: CDR1 MDHEN, CDR2 SYDVKM. This CDR3 is CASGLPAGDLYGYTF. For the CDR3, the DNA is TGTGCCAGCGGTTTACCGGCAGGAGATCTCTATGGCTACACCTTC.

V is TRBV28 and J is TRBJ1-2; the match to TRBD1 covers 7 bases. V dropped 6 bases and J dropped 6; count of bases not matched to a gene: 13. This CDR3 has 15 residues. Germline values: CDR1 MDHEN, CDR2 SYDVKM. In DNA form, the CDR3 reads TGTGCCAGCAGACCGACAGGGCAGACAACGGATGGCTACACCTTC. Its translation: CASRPTGQTTDGYTF.

This clonotype has at least ten counts. The chain couples TRBV4-3 to TRBJ2-5; D is unclear. Trimming removed 4 bases from V and 4 bases from J, with 10 bases in between. Germline CDR1 LGHNA, CDR2 YSLEER. The CDR3 spans 13 residues. CDR3: CASSRRLGETQYF. CDR3 DNA sequence: TGCGCCAGCAGCCGACGTCTAGGAGAGACCCAGTACTTC.

The gene calls are TRBV5-5 and TRBJ2-3; D not certain. The CDR3 is 12 amino acids. Germline V gene lookup returns CDR1 SGHKS and CDR2 YYEKEE (reference sequence). V was clipped by 4 bases and J by 1 base, with 4 bases between them. The CDR3 sequence is CASSPRTDTQYF. The CDR3 coding sequence is TGTGCCAGCAGCCCACGCACAGATACGCAGTATTTT.

V and J are TRBV28 and TRBJ2-5; TRBD1 matches 7 bases. Germline V lookup: CDR1 MDHEN, CDR2 SYDVKM. This CDR3 region has 15 residues. Trimming took 9 bases from V and 3 from J; bases not matched to a gene: 13. CDR3 sequence: CASKGTATLKETQYF. The CDR3 DNA sequence: TGTGCCAGTAAGGGGACAGCCACGTTAAAAGAGACCCAGTACTTC. The variable domain in full, completed from reference TRBV28 and TRBJ2-5, reads DVKVTQSSRYLVKRTGEKVFLECVQDMDHENMFWYRQDPGLGLRLIYFSYDVKMKEKGDIPEGYSVSREKKERFSLILESASTNQTSMYLCASKGTATLKETQYFGPGTRLLVL.

The CDR3 sequence: CSVRKETQYF. Written as DNA, the CDR3 is TGCAGCGTTAGAAAAGAGACCCAGTACTTC. The gene calls are TRBV29-1 and TRBJ2-5; D gene ambiguous. Per germline, CDR1 SQVTM and CDR2 ANQGSEA. The CDR3 loop spans 10 amino acids. Trimming shortened V by 5 bases and J by 3 bases, and 4 bases separated the two germline ends.

This clonotype was seen ten or more times. The chain employs TRBV7-2 and TRBJ2-1; D gene ambiguous. Germline V gene data show CDR1 as SGHTA and CDR2 as FQGNSA. Between the trimmed V and J ends, which lost 2 bases and 0 bases, there was a span of 8 bases. The CDR3 consists of 15 residues. The CDR3, as DNA: TGTGCCAGCAGCTTAAACTCTTTCTCCTACAATGAGCAGTTCTTC. Translation gives CASSLNSFSYNEQFF. Looking up the rest from reference TRBV7-2 and TRBJ2-1 gives the full variable domain: GAGVSQSPSNKVTEKGKDVELRCDPISGHTALYWYRQSLGQGLEFLIYFQGNSAPDKSGLPSDRFSAERTGGSVSTLTIQRTQQEDSAVYLCASSLNSFSYNEQFFGPGTRLTVL.

In the case of this clonotype: This sequence is one base from a far larger clone and is likely a read error. The rearrangement links TRBV2 to TRBJ1-2; 12 bases are shared with TRBD1. CDR1 and CDR2 (germline): SNHLY, FYNNEI. With 3 bases clipped from V and 6 bases from J, the junction kept 5 bases outside the gene matches. The CDR3 runs to 15 residues. DNA of the CDR3: TGTGCCAGCAGTGAGTCGGGGACAGGGGGCGATGGCTACACCTTC. Its translation is CASSESGTGGDGYTF. Full variable domain (missing parts from reference TRBV2 and TRBJ1-2): EPEVTQTPSHQVTQMGQEVILRCVPISNHLYFYWYRQILGQKVEFLVSFYNNEISEKSEIFDDQFSVERPDGSNFTLKIRSTKLEDSAMYFCASSESGTGGDGYTFGSGTRLTVV.

This clonotype has ten or more counts. The chain employs TRBV7-2 and TRBJ2-1, with D hard to call. The ends were cut back, 4 bases at V and 5 bases at J, with 18 bases in the middle. Germline-derived CDR1 and CDR2 are SGHTA and FQGNSA. The CDR3 covers 16 residues. The DNA of the CDR3 is TGTGCCAGCAGCTCCGAAGGACCCTCCAGGAACAATGAGCAGTTCTTC. Its translation: CASSSEGPSRNNEQFF. Complete variable domain (other parts from reference TRBV7-2 and TRBJ2-1): GAGVSQSPSNKVTEKGKDVELRCDPISGHTALYWYRQSLGQGLEFLIYFQGNSAPDKSGLPSDRFSAERTGGSVSTLTIQRTQQEDSAVYLCASSSEGPSRNNEQFFGPGTRLTVL.

There are many counts of this clonotype. The rearrangement links TRBV28 to TRBJ1-2; unclear D gene. CDR1 and CDR2 from the germline V gene are MDHEN and SYDVKM. The CDR3 sequence is 14 residues long. With 6 bases removed from V and 2 bases from J, the gap between germline ends came to 13 bases. Written as DNA, the CDR3 is TGTGCCAGCAGATCCGCCGGGAGGAACTATGGCTACACCTTC. Translation: CASRSAGRNYGYTF.